Listed here is a single T cell receptor (beta chain). There are 13 residues in the CDR3. Germline assignment: CDR1 SGHNT and CDR2 YYREEE (reference sequence). Between the trimmed V and J ends, which lost 2 bases and 3 bases, there was a span of 9 bases. Sequenced by immunoSEQ multiplex PCR; TCRdb stores in-frame clones only, minus some. The table includes 230,000 or so clones, about 91% detected once. The sample is drawn from a study of blood T cell repertoires in COVID-19. Study context: Researchers got acute and convalescent COVID-19 samples from the United States, Italy and Spain. T cells, B-cell-depleted T cells, or PBMCs provided the cDNA or gDNA that served as material.

Enrolled through a virtual design, the participants were between roughly 18 and 95 years of age and came from about two dozen US areas. The study assigned cohorts using participant-reported clinical history. Sequenced: PBMCs or T cells enriched from blood (not recorded which). The sequence was obtained from a woman aged 35 to 49 with acute COVID-19. The chain carries TRBV5-4 and TRBJ2-7, with D possibly matching TRBD1 (6 bases). In DNA form, the CDR3 reads TGTGCCAGCAGCTTACACAGGGACTACGAGCAGTACTTC. Residues: CASSLHRDYEQYF. The entire variable domain, with the rest obtained from reference TRBV5-4 and TRBJ2-7, is as follows: ETGVTQSPTHLIKTRGQQVTLRCSSQSGHNTVSWYQQALGQGPQFIFQYYREEENGRGNFPPRFSGLQFPNYSSELNVNALELDDSALYLCASSLHRDYEQYFGPGTRLTVT.